The 3 T cell receptor beta chains given below trace back to one sample, sequenced in a study of T cell responses to AZD1222 COVID-19 vaccine. Measured with immunoSEQ multiplex PCR; TCRdb has only the in-frame clones, and not every one. The sample includes around 110,000 clones, about 80% of them seen just once. Sequences were derived from peripheral blood, sampled on day 0 of AZD1222 vaccination. These receptors were obtained from an adult in good health.

Written as DNA, the CDR3 is TGTGCCAGCAGTAGGGTAGTCGCTGGAAACACCATATATTTT. Translating it yields CASSRVVAGNTIYF. The rearrangement links TRBV6-6 to TRBJ1-3; D unresolved. The CDR3 covers 14 residues. V was cut by 5 bases and J by 2 bases, with 10 bases left in between. In germline, CDR1 is MNHNY, CDR2 SVGAGI (reference sequence).

V gene TRBV7-6 combines with J gene TRBJ2-1, with D tentatively TRBD1 (5 bases). Deletions cut 5 bases from V and 1 base from J, with 12 bases between. The CDR3 covers 15 residues. Germline-derived CDR1 and CDR2 are SGHVS and FNYEAQ. This CDR3 reads CASSLTDSSYNEQFF. The CDR3 DNA follows: TGTGCCAGCAGCCTGACAGACTCATCCTACAATGAGCAGTTCTTC.

The chain is built from TRBV28 and TRBJ1-5, with D possibly matching TRBD1 (6 bases). The V gene's germline CDR1 is MDHEN and CDR2 SYDVKM. V was clipped by 6 bases and J by 0 bases, with 9 bases between them. The CDR3 spans 14 residues. The CDR3 DNA reads TGTGCCAGCAGGAGGACAGTTAGCAATCAGCCCCAGCATTTT. As protein: CASRRTVSNQPQHF.